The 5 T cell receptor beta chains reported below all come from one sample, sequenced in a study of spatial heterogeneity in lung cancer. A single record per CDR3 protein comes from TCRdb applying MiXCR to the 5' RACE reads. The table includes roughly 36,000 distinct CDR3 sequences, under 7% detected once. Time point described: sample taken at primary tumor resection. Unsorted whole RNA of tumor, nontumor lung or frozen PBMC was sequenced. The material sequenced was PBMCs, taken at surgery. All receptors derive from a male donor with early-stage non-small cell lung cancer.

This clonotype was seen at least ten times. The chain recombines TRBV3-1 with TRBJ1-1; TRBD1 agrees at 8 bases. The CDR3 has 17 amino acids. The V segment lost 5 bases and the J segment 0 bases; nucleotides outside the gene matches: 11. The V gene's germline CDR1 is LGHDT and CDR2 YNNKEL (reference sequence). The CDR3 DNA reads TGTGCCAGCAGCTTAGGGACAGGCAGAGGAATGAACACTGAAGCTTTCTTT. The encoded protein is CASSLGTGRGMNTEAFF.

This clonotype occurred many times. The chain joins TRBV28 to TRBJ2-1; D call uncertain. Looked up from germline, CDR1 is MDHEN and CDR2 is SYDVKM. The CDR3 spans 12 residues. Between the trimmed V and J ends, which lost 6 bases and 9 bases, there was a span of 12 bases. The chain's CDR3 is CASSRQESEQFF. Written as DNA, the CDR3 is TGTGCCAGCAGCCGACAAGAGAGTGAGCAGTTCTTC.

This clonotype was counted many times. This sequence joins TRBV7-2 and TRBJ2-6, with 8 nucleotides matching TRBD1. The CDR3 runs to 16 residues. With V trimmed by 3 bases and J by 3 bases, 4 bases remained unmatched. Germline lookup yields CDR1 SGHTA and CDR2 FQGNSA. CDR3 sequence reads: CASSLQGAGGANVLTF. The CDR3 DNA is TGTGCCAGCAGCTTGCAGGGGGCAGGTGGGGCCAACGTCCTGACTTTC.

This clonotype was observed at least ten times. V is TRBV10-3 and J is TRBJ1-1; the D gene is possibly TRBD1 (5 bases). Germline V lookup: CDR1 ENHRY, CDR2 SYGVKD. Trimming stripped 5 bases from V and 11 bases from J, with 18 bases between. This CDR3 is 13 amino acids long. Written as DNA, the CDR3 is TGTGCCATCAGTCACGAGAAGGGGATAGGTGCTTTCTTT. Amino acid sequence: CAISHEKGIGAFF.

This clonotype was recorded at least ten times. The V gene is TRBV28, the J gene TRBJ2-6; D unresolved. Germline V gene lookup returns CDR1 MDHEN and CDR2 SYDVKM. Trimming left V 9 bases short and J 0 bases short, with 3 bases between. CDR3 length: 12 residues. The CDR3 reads CASYSGANVLTF. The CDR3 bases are TGTGCCAGTTACTCTGGGGCCAACGTCCTGACTTTC.